This T cell receptor (beta chain) was found in a study of blood T cell repertoires in COVID-19. Study information: COVID-19 samples from acute and convalescent phases originated in the United States, Italy and Spain. Sources were T cells, B-cell-depleted T cells, or PBMCs; the material itself was cDNA or gDNA.

Under the authors' procedure: Estimates of nucleated cell counts were drawn from the amplification of reference gene primers. Sequencing was performed with immunoSEQ multiplex PCR; in TCRdb, only in-frame clones are kept and a portion is missing. V and J calls and clone size are as listed in that table; D and trimming were resolved from the DNA. The sample lists 100,000 to 150,000 clones; over 80% were seen once. This CDR3 is built from 17 residues. Germline-derived CDR1 and CDR2 are LGHDT and YNNKEL (reference sequence). J lost 9 bases, V lost 4 bases, and 18 bases had no gene match. The clonotype was recovered from a man aged 55 to 70 with acute or convalescent COVID-19. The chain has TRBV3-1 (or the pseudogene TRBV3-2) and TRBJ2-7; TRBD2 aligns across 10 bases. Material for sequencing was peripheral blood. DNA for the CDR3: TGTGCCAGCAGCCTGCAACAGGTTAGCGGGAGGATGATGGTGCAGTACTTC. Amino acid sequence: CASSLQQVSGRMMVQYF.